This entry features one T cell receptor (beta chain) sequence. The antigen is unknown. The data were obtained in a study of T cell repertoires in cytomegalovirus infection. General observations from the study: Accumulated public TCR beta family frequency recognized individuals carrying CMV together with the relevant HLA.

MiXCR, applied by TCRdb to the reads, yields one record per CDR3 protein. The sample contains 150,000 to 200,000 distinct CDR3 sequences, 17% of which appear only once. The CDR3 loop spans 15 amino acids. CDR1 and CDR2 (germline): SNHLY, FYNNEI. The trim removed 1 base at V and 2 bases at J, leaving 5 bases unmatched. V usage is TRBV2 and J usage is TRBJ2-7; 7 bases map to TRBD1. Source material: CD8+ T cells from PBMCs. The sequence came from a human donor in good health (CMV status not recorded). Some clones in this sample may be carry-over from other donors' samples. CDR3 amino acids: CASSEGDSETYEQYF. As DNA, the CDR3 is TGTGCCAGCAGTGAAGGGGACAGCGAGACCTACGAGCAGTACTTC.